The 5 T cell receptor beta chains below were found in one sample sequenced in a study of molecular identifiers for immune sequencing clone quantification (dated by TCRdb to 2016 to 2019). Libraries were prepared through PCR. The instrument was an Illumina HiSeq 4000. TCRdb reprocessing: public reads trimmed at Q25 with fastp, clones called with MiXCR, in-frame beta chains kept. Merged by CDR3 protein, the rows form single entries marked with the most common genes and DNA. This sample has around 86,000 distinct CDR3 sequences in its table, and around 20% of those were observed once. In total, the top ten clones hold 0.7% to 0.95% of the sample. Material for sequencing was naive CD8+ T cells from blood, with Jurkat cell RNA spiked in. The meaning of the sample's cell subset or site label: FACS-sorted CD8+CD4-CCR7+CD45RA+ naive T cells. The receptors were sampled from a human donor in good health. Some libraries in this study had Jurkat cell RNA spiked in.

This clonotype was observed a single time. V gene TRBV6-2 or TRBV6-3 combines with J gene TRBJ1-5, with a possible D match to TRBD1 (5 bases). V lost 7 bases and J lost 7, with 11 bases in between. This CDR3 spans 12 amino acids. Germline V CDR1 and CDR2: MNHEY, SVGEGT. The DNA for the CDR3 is TGTGCCAGCAAGGGGTGGGAACAGCCCCAGCATTTT. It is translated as CASKGWEQPQHF.

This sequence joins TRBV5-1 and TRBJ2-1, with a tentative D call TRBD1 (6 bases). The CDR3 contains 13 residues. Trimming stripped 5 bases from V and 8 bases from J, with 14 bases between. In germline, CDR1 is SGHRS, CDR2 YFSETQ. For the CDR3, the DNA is TGCGCCAGCAGAGGTCCAGGGGACCATGAGCAGTTCTTC. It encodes CASRGPGDHEQFF.

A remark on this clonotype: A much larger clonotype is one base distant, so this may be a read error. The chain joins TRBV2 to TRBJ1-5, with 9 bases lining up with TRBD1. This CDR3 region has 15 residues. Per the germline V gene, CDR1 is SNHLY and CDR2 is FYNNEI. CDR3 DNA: TGTGCCAGCAGGAGGGACAGGGAGGGCAATCAGCCCAAGCATTTT. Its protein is CASRRDREGNQPKHF.

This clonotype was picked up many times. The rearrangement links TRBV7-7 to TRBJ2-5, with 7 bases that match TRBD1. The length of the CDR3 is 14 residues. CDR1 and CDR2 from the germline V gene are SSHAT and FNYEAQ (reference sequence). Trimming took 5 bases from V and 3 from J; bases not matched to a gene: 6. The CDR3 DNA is TGTGCCAGCAGCATTAACAGGGGAGAAGAGACCCAGTACTTC. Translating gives CASSINRGEETQYF.

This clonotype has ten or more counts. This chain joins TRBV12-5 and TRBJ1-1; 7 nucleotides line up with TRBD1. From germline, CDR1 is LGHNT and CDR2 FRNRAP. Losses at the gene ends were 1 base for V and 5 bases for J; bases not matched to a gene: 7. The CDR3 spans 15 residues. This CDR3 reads CASGLGDRVDTEAFF. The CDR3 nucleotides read TGTGCTAGTGGTTTGGGTGACAGGGTGGATACTGAAGCTTTCTTT. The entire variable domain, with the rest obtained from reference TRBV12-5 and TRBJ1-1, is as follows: DARVTQTPRHKVTEMGQEVTMRCQPILGHNTVFWYRQTMMQGLELLAYFRNRAPLDDSGMPKDRFSAEMPDATLATLKIQPSEPRDSAVYFCASGLGDRVDTEAFFGQGTRLTVV.